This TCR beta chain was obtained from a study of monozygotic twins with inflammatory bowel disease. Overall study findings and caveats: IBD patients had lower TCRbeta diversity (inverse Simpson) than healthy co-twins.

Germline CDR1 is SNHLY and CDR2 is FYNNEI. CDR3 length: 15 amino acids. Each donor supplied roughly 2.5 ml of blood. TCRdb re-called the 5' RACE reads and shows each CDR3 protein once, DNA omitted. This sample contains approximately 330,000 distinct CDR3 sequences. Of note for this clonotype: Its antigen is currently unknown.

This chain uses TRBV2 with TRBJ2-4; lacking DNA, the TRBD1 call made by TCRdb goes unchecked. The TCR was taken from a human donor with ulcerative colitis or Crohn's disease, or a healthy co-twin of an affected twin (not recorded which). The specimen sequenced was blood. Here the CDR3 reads CASSEGNRGGNIQYF.